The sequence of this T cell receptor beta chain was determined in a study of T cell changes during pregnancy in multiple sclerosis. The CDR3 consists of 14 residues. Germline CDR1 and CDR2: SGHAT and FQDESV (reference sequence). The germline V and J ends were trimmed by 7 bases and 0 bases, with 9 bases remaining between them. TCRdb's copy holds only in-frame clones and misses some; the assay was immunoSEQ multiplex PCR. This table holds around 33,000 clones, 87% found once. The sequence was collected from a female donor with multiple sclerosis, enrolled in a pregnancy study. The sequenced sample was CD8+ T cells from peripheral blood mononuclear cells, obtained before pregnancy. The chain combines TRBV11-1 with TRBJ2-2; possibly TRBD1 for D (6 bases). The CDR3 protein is CASKWTANTGELFF. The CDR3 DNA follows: TGTGCCAGCAAATGGACAGCGAACACCGGGGAGCTGTTTTTT.